A selection of T cell receptor beta chains follows, all from one sample in a study of blood T cell repertoires in COVID-19. The table came from immunoSEQ multiplex PCR; TCRdb's copy has only in-frame clones and leaves some out. The data show 300,000 to 400,000 clones, around 86% seen once. The specimen was peripheral blood. These receptors originate from a woman in her forties or fifties with COVID-19, enrolled during active disease. Each CDR3 is given with its conserved first and last residue. The order of the fields is J gene, D gene, V gene, clone size, CDR3 DNA, CDR3 protein. D genes are given only for firm matches. Part of the rows lack a size; the others show once, few, many or a class for expanded clones.

J gene: TRBJ1-2
D gene: -
V gene: TRBV30
clone size: -
CDR3 DNA: TGTGCCTGGAGTAAGGGGCTTCTCTATGGCTACACCTTC
CDR3 protein: CAWSKGLLYGYTF

J gene: TRBJ1-2
D gene: -
V gene: TRBV18
clone size: -
CDR3 DNA: TGTGCCAGCTCACCACTCCCAGGCTATGGCTACACCTTC
CDR3 protein: CASSPLPGYGYTF

J gene: TRBJ2-3
D gene: TRBD2
V gene: TRBV19
clone size: once
CDR3 DNA: TGTGCCAGTAGTGGCGGGAGGAACCTTCAAGATACGCAGTATTTT
CDR3 protein: CASSGGRNLQDTQYF

J gene: TRBJ2-3
D gene: TRBD2
V gene: TRBV27
clone size: once
CDR3 DNA: TGTGCCAGCAGTTTCTGGCTAGCGGGCCTCACAGATACGCAGTATTTT
CDR3 protein: CASSFWLAGLTDTQYF

J gene: TRBJ2-1
D gene: TRBD1
V gene: TRBV6-5
clone size: -
CDR3 DNA: TGTGCCAGCAGTTACGACAGGGTCCCTCGGAATGAGCAGTTCTTC
CDR3 protein: CASSYDRVPRNEQFF

J gene: TRBJ2-3
D gene: TRBD2
V gene: TRBV7-2
clone size: -
CDR3 DNA: TGTGCCAGCAGCTTAGAACTAGCGGGAGGACTGCAGTATTTT
CDR3 protein: CASSLELAGGLQYF

J gene: TRBJ1-5
D gene: TRBD1
V gene: TRBV10-2
clone size: -
CDR3 DNA: TGCGCCAGCAGTGACAGGGGCATACATCCAGGGGGTGGCCAGCCCCAGCATTTT
CDR3 protein: CASSDRGIHPGGGQPQHF

J gene: TRBJ2-1
D gene: -
V gene: TRBV4-1
clone size: -
CDR3 DNA: TGCGCCAGCAGCCAACCCGGGAAGAGCTCCTACAATGAGCAGTTCTTC
CDR3 protein: CASSQPGKSSYNEQFF

J gene: TRBJ2-2
D gene: -
V gene: TRBV5-4
clone size: -
CDR3 DNA: TGTGCCAGCAGCCCGGCGGAGAAGCAGACCGGGGAGCTGTTTTTT
CDR3 protein: CASSPAEKQTGELFF

J gene: TRBJ1-5
D gene: TRBD1
V gene: TRBV5-1
clone size: -
CDR3 DNA: TGCGCCAGCAGCTTGGGAGCAGGGGGGAACAATCAGCCCCAGCATTTT
CDR3 protein: CASSLGAGGNNQPQHF

J gene: TRBJ1-2
D gene: TRBD1
V gene: TRBV19
clone size: -
CDR3 DNA: TGTGCCAGTAGTCCGGGACAGGGGGCAGGCGGCTACACCTTC
CDR3 protein: CASSPGQGAGGYTF

J gene: TRBJ1-5
D gene: TRBD1
V gene: TRBV18
clone size: -
CDR3 DNA: TGTGCCAGCTCCCAGGGGGAGAATCAGCCCCAGCATTTT
CDR3 protein: CASSQGENQPQHF

J gene: TRBJ2-3
D gene: TRBD2
V gene: TRBV5-4
clone size: few
CDR3 DNA: TGTGCCAGCAGCCAGAGACTAGCGGGACCGACAGATACGCAGTATTTT
CDR3 protein: CASSQRLAGPTDTQYF

J gene: TRBJ1-5
D gene: -
V gene: TRBV2
clone size: -
CDR3 DNA: TGTGCCAGCGAGTATGGAAGGGGACAGCCCCAGCATTTT
CDR3 protein: CASEYGRGQPQHF

J gene: TRBJ2-2
D gene: TRBD2
V gene: TRBV24-1
clone size: -
CDR3 DNA: TGTGCCACCAGTGATCCCACTTATAGCGGGATGAACACCGGGGAGCTGTTTTTT
CDR3 protein: CATSDPTYSGMNTGELFF

J gene: TRBJ2-7
D gene: -
V gene: TRBV19
clone size: -
CDR3 DNA: TGTGCCAGTAGTATTGGAGGGGAGAACGAGCAGTACTTC
CDR3 protein: CASSIGGENEQYF

J gene: TRBJ2-1
D gene: TRBD2
V gene: TRBV5-1
clone size: once
CDR3 DNA: TGCGCCAGCAGCCCACTAGCGGGAGTCGTGAATGAGCAGTTCTTC
CDR3 protein: CASSPLAGVVNEQFF

J gene: TRBJ2-2
D gene: TRBD2
V gene: TRBV19
clone size: -
CDR3 DNA: TGTGCCAGTAGGGGAGCTGGCGGGAGGAGTACCGGGGAGCTGTTTTTT
CDR3 protein: CASRGAGGRSTGELFF

J gene: TRBJ1-5
D gene: TRBD1
V gene: TRBV27
clone size: few
CDR3 DNA: TGTGCCAGCAGGCCGGACAGGGGGTGGGAACAGCCCCAGCATTTT
CDR3 protein: CASRPDRGWEQPQHF

J gene: TRBJ2-7
D gene: -
V gene: TRBV6-1
clone size: -
CDR3 DNA: TGTGCCAGCAGTCCAATGGTACTCTCCTACGAGCAGTACTTC
CDR3 protein: CASSPMVLSYEQYF

J gene: TRBJ2-5
D gene: TRBD1
V gene: TRBV24-1
clone size: many
CDR3 DNA: TGTGCCACCAGTGCCCCCGGGACAGGGAGCCAAGAGACCCAGTACTTC
CDR3 protein: CATSAPGTGSQETQYF

J gene: TRBJ1-1
D gene: -
V gene: TRBV30
clone size: -
CDR3 DNA: TGTGCCTGGAATCGGGTTCTGAACACTGAAGCTTTCTTT
CDR3 protein: CAWNRVLNTEAFF

J gene: TRBJ1-5
D gene: TRBD1
V gene: TRBV5-6
clone size: -
CDR3 DNA: TGTGCCAGCAGCACCCGACAGGGCAATTGGCCCCAGCATTTT
CDR3 protein: CASSTRQGNWPQHF

J gene: TRBJ2-3
D gene: -
V gene: TRBV25-1
clone size: -
CDR3 DNA: TGTGCCAGCAGTTGGGCAGGGCGCGCAGATACGCAGTATTTT
CDR3 protein: CASSWAGRADTQYF

J gene: TRBJ1-5
D gene: -
V gene: TRBV19
clone size: -
CDR3 DNA: TGTGCCAGTTGGAAGGGGTTGGTCAATCAGCCCCAGCATTTT
CDR3 protein: CASWKGLVNQPQHF

J gene: TRBJ1-1
D gene: -
V gene: TRBV6-4
clone size: -
CDR3 DNA: TGTGCCAGCAGTGACTCGTTTAGCGGAAACACTGAAGCTTTCTTT
CDR3 protein: CASSDSFSGNTEAFF

J gene: TRBJ2-1
D gene: -
V gene: TRBV7-7
clone size: -
CDR3 DNA: TGTGCTAGCAGTCATGACACCCGCGAGGGCAATGAGCAGTTCTTC
CDR3 protein: CASSHDTREGNEQFF

J gene: TRBJ2-6
D gene: -
V gene: TRBV6-5
clone size: -
CDR3 DNA: TGTGCCAGCAGAAGACTGTACTCTGGGGCCAACGTCCTGACTTTC
CDR3 protein: CASRRLYSGANVLTF

J gene: TRBJ2-2
D gene: -
V gene: TRBV11-3
clone size: few
CDR3 DNA: TGTGCCAGCACCAAGGGGGATCCGAACACCGGGGAGCTGTTTTTT
CDR3 protein: CASTKGDPNTGELFF

J gene: TRBJ1-4
D gene: TRBD1
V gene: TRBV5-1
clone size: -
CDR3 DNA: TGCGCCAGCAGCTTGGGGACAGGGGACGAAAAACTGTTTTTT
CDR3 protein: CASSLGTGDEKLFF

J gene: TRBJ2-1
D gene: TRBD2
V gene: TRBV6-5
clone size: -
CDR3 DNA: TGTGCCAGCAGTTACTCAGCTAGCGGGAGTTATGATGAGCAGTTCTTC
CDR3 protein: CASSYSASGSYDEQFF